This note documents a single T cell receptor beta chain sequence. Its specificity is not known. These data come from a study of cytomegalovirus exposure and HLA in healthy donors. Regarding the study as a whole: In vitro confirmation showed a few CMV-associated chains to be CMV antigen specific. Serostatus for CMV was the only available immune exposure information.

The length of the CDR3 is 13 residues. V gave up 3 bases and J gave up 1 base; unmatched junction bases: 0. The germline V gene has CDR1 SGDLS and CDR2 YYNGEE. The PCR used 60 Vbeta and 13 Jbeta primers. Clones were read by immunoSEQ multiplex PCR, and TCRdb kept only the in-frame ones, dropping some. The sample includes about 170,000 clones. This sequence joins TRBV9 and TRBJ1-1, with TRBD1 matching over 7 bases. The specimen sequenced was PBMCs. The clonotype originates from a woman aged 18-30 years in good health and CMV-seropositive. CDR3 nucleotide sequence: TGTGCCAGCAGCGACAGGGGGAACACTGAAGCTTTCTTT. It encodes CASSDRGNTEAFF.